This TCR beta chain was profiled in a study of cytomegalovirus exposure and HLA in healthy donors. Separation from the approximately 690-subject first cohort characterized the roughly 120-subject validation cohort, to which the donors belonged. Germline assignment: CDR1 SGHVS and CDR2 FQNEAQ. The ends were cut back, 5 bases at V and 7 bases at J, with 12 bases in the middle. This CDR3 spans 12 amino acids. The method was immunoSEQ multiplex PCR; TCRdb's version includes in-frame clones alone and lacks a portion of them. The table lists 150,000 to 200,000 clones, around four fifths of them singletons.

The sequenced sample was PBMCs. The chain joins TRBV7-8 to TRBJ2-7; D might be TRBD2 (5 bases). The receptor was isolated from a man younger than 45 in good health and CMV-seropositive. DNA for the CDR3: TGTGCCAGCAGCCCAGGACGAGGGGAGCAGTACTTC. This sequence encodes CASSPGRGEQYF.